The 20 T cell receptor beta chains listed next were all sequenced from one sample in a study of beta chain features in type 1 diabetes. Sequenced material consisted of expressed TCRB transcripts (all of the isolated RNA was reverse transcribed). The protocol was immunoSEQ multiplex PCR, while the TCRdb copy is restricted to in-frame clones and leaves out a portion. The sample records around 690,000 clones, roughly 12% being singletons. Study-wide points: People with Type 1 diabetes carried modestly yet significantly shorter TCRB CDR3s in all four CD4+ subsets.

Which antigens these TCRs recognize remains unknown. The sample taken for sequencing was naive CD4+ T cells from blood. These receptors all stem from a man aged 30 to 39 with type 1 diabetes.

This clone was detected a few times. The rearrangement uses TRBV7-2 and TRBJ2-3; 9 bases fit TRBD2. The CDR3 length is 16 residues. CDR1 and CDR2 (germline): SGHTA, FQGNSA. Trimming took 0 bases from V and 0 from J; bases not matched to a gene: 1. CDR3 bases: TGTGCCAGCAGCTTAGCCCTAGCGGGGAGCACAGATACGCAGTATTTT. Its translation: CASSLALAGSTDTQYF.

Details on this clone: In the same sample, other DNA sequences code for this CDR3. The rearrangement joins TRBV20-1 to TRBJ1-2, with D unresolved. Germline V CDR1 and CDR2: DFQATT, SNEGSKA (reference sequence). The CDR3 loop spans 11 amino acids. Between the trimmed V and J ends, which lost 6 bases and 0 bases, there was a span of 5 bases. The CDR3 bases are TGCAGTGCCGGGACTAACTATGGCTACACCTTC. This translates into CSAGTNYGYTF.

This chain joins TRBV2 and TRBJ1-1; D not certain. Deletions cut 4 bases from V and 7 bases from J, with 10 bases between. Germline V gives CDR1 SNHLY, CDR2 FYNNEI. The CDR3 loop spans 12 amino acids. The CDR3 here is CASSATTGEAFF. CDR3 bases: TGTGCCAGCAGTGCGACGACGGGTGAAGCTTTCTTT. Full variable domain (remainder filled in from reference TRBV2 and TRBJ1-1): EPEVTQTPSHQVTQMGQEVILRCVPISNHLYFYWYRQILGQKVEFLVSFYNNEISEKSEIFDDQFSVERPDGSNFTLKIRSTKLEDSAMYFCASSATTGEAFFGQGTRLTVV.

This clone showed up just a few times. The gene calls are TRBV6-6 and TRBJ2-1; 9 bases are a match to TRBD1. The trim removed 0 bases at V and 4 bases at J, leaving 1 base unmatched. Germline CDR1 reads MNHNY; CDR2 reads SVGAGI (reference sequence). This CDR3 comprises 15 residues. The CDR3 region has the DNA TGTGCCAGCAGTTACTCCGGGACAGGGTACAATGAGCAGTTCTTC. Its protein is CASSYSGTGYNEQFF.

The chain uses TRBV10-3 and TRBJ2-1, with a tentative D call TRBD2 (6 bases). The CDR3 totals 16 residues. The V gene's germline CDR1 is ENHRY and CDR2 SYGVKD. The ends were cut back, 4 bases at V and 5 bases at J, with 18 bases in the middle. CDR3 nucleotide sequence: TGTGCCATCAGTGGAGGATCGGGGGAACTCCACAATGAGCAGTTCTTC. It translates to CAISGGSGELHNEQFF.

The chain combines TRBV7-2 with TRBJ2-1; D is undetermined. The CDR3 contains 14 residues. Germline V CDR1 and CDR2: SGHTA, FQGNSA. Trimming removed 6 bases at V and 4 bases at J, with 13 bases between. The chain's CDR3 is CASRYGPGYNEQFF. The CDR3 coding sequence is TGTGCCAGCAGATACGGGCCCGGATACAATGAGCAGTTCTTC.

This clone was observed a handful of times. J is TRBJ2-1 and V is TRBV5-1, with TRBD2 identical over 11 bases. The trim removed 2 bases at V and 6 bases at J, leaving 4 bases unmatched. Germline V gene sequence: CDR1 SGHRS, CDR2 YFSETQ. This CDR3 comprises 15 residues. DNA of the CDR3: TGCGCCAGCAGCTTTAGCGGGGGGGCCCTCAATGAGCAGTTCTTC. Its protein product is CASSFSGGALNEQFF.

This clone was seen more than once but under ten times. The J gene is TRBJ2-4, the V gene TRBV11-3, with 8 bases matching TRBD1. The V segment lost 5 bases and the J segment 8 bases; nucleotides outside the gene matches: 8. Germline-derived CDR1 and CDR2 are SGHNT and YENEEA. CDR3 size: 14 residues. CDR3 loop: CASSPGQGEHIQYF. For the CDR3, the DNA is TGTGCCAGCAGCCCTGGACAGGGTGAGCACATTCAGTACTTC.

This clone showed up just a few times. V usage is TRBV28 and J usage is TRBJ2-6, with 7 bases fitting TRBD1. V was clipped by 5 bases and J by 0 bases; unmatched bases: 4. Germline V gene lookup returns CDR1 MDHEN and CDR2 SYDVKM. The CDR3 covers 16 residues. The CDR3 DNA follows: TGTGCCAGCAGTCCCGGGACAGCCTCTGGGGCCAACGTCCTGACTTTC. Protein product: CASSPGTASGANVLTF.

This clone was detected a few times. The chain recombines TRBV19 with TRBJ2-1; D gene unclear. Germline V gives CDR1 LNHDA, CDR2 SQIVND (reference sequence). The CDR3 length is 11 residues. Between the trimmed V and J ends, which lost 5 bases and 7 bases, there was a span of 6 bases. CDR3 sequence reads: CASSSQNEQFF. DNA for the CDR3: TGTGCCAGTAGTTCCCAGAATGAGCAGTTCTTC.

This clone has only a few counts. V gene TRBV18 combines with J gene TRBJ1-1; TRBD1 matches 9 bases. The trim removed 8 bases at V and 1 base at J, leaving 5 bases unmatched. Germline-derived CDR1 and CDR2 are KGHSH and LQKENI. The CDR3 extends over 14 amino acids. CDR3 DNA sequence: TGTGCCAGCGCAGACAGGGGGAAGAACACTGAAGCTTTCTTT. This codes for CASADRGKNTEAFF.

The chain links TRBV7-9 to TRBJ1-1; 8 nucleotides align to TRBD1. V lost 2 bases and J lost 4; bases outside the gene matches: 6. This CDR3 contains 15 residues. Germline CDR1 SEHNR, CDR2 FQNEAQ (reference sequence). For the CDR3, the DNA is TGTGCCAGCAGCTTAACTAGGACAGGGTTCACTGAAGCTTTCTTT. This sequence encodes CASSLTRTGFTEAFF.

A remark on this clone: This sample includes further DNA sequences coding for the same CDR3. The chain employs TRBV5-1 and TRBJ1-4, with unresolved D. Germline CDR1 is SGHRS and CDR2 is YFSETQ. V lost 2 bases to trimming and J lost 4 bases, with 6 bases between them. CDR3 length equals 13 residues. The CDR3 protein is CASSLDGNEKLFF. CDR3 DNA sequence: TGCGCCAGCAGCTTAGACGGTAATGAAAAACTGTTTTTT. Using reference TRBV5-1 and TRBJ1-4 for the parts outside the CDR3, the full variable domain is KAGVTQTPRYLIKTRGQQVTLSCSPISGHRSVSWYQQTPGQGLQFLFEYFSETQRNKGNFPGRFSGRQFSNSRSEMNVSTLELGDSALYLCASSLDGNEKLFFGSGTQLSVL.

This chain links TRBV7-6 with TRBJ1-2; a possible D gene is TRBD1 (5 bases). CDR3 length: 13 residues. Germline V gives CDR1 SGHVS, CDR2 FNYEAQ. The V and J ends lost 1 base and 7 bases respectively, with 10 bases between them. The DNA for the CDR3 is TGTGCCAGCAGCTTAGACAGGTTGTCTGGCTACACCTTC. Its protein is CASSLDRLSGYTF. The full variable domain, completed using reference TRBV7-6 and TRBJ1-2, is GAGVSQSPRYKVTKRGQDVALRCDPISGHVSLYWYRQALGQGPEFLTYFNYEAQQDKSGLPNDRFSAERPEGSISTLTIQRTEQRDSAMYRCASSLDRLSGYTFGSGTRLTVV.

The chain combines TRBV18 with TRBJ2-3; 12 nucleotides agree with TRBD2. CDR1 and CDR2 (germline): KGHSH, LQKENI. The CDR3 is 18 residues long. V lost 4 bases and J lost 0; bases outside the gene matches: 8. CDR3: CASSLRTSGEYSTDTQYF. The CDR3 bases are TGTGCCAGCTCACTTCGGACTAGCGGGGAATATAGCACAGATACGCAGTATTTT.

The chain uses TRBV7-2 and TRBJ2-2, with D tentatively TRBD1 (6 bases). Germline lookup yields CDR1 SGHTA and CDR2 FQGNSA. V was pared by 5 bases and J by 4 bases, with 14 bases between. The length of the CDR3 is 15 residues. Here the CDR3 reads CASSVTGMGTGELFF. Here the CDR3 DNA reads TGTGCCAGCAGCGTTACAGGGATGGGCACCGGGGAGCTGTTTTTT.

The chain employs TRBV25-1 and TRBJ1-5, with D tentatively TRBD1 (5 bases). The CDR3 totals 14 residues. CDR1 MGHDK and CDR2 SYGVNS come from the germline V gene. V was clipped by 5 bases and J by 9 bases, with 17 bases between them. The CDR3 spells CASSRGDLLGPQHF. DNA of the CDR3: TGTGCCAGCAGTCGGGGGGACCTCCTGGGGCCCCAGCATTTT. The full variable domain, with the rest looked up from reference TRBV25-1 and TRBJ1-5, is EADIYQTPRYLVIGTGKKITLECSQTMGHDKMYWYQQDPGMELHLIHYSYGVNSTEKGDLSSESTVSRIRTEHFPLTLESARPSHTSQYLCASSRGDLLGPQHFGDGTRLSIL.

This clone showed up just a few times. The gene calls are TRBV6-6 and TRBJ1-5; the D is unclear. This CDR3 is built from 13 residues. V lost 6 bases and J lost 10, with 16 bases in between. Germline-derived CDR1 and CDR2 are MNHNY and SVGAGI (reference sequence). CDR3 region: CASRRSDTAPQHF. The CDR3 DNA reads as TGTGCCAGCAGAAGATCCGACACCGCACCCCAGCATTTT.

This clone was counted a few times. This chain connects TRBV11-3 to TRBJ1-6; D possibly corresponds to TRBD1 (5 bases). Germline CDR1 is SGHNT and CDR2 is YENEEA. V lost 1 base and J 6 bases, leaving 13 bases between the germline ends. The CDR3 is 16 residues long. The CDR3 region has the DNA TGTGCCAGCAGCTTAGGCCGGCAGGGAGGTAATTCACCCCTCCACTTT. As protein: CASSLGRQGGNSPLHF. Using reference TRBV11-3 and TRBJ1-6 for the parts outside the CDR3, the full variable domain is EAGVVQSPRYKIIEKKQPVAFWCNPISGHNTLYWYLQNLGQGPELLIRYENEEAVDDSQLPKDRFSAERLKGVDSTLKIQPAELGDSAVYLCASSLGRQGGNSPLHFGNGTRLTVT.

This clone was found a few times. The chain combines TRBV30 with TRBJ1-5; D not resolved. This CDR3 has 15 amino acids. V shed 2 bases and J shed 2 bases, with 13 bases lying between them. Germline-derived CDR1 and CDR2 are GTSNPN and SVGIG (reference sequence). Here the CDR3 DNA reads TGTGCCTGGAGTATCTTAGGGAAGGGCAATCAGCCCCAGCATTTT. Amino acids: CAWSILGKGNQPQHF.